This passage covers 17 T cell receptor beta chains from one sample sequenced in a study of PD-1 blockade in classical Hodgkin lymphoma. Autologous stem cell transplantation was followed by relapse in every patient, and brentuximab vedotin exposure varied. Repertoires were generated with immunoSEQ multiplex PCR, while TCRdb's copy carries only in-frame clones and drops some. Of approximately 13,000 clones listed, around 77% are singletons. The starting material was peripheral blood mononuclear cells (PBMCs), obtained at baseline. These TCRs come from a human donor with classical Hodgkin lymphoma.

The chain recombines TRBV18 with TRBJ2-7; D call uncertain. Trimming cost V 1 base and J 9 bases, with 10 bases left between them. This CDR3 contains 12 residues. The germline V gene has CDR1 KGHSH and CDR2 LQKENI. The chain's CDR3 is CASSPLLERQYF. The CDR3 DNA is TGTGCCAGCTCACCACTACTTGAAAGGCAGTACTTC.

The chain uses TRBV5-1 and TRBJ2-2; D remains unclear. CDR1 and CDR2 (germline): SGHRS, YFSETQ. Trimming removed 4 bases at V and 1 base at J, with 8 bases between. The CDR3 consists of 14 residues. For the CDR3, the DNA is TGCGCCAGCAGCCCCACACGGAACACCGGGGAGCTGTTTTTT. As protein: CASSPTRNTGELFF.

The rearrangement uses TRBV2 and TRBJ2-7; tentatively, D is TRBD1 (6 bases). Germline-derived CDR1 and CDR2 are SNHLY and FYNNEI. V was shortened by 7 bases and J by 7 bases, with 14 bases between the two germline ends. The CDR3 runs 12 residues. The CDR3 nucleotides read TGTGCCAGCACCATACAGGGTAGGGAGCAGTACTTC. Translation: CASTIQGREQYF. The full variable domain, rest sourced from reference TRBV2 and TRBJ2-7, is EPEVTQTPSHQVTQMGQEVILRCVPISNHLYFYWYRQILGQKVEFLVSFYNNEISEKSEIFDDQFSVERPDGSNFTLKIRSTKLEDSAMYFCASTIQGREQYFGPGTRLTVT.

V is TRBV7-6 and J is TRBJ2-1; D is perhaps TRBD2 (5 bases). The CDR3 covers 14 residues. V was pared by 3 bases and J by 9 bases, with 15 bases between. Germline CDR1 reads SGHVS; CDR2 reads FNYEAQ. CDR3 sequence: CASSLPSLGGEQFF. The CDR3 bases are TGTGCCAGCAGCTTGCCCTCTTTAGGAGGTGAGCAGTTCTTC.

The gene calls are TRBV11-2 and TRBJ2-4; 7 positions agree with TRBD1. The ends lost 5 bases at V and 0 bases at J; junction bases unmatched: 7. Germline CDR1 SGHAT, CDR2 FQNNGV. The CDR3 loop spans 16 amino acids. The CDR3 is CASSHGQVLAKNIQYF. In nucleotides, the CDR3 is TGTGCCAGCAGCCACGGACAGGTACTAGCCAAAAACATTCAGTACTTC.

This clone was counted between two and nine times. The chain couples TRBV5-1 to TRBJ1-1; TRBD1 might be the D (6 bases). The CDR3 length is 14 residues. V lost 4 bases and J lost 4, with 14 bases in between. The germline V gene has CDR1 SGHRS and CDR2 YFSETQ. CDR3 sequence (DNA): TGCGCCAGCAGCCGAGACAGGAGTGGCACTGAAGCTTTCTTT. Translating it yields CASSRDRSGTEAFF.

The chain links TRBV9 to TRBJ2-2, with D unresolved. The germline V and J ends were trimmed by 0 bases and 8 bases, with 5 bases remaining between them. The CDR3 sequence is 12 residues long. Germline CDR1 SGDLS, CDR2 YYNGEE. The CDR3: CASSVGEGELFF. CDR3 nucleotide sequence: TGTGCCAGCAGCGTAGGGGAAGGGGAGCTGTTTTTT.

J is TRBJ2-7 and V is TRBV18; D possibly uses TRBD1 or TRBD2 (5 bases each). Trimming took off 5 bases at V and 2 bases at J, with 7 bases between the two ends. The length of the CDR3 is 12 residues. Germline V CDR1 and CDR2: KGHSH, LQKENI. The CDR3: CASSEGPYEQYF. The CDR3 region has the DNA TGTGCCAGCTCAGAGGGACCCTACGAGCAGTACTTC.

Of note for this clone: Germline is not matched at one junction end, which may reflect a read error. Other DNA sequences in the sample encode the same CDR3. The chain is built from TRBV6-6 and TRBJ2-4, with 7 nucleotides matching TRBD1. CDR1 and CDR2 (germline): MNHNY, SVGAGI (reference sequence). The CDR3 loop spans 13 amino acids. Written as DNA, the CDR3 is TGTGCCAGCATTCGGGACAGCAAAAACATTCAGTACTTT. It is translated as CASIRDSKNIQYF.

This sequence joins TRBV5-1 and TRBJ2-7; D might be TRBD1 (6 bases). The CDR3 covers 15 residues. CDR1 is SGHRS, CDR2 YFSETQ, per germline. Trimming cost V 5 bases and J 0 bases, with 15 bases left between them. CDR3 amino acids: CASRTGTDSSYEQYF. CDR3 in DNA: TGCGCCAGCAGGACCGGGACGGACAGCTCCTACGAGCAGTACTTC.

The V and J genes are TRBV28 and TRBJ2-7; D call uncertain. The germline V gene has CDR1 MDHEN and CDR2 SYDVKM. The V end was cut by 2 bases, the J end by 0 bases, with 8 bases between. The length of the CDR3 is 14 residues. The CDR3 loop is CASSLTGSSYEQYF. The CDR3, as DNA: TGTGCCAGCAGTTTAACTGGCAGCTCCTACGAGCAGTACTTC.

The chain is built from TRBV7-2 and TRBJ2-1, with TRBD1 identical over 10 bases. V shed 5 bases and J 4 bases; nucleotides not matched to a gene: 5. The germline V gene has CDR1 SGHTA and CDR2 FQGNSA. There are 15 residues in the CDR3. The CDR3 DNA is TGTGCCAGCAGCCGGGACAGGGGTACATACAATGAGCAGTTCTTC. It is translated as CASSRDRGTYNEQFF.

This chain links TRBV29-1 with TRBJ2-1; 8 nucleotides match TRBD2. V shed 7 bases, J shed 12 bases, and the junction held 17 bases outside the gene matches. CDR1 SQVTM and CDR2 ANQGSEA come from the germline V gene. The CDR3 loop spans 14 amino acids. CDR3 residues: CSATASGLGTLQFF. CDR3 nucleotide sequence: TGCAGCGCTACAGCTTCGGGACTAGGGACCTTGCAGTTCTTC.

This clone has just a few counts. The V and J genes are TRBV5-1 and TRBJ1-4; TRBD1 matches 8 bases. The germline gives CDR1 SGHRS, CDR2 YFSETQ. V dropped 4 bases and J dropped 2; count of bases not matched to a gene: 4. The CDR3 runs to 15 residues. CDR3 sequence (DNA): TGCGCCAGCAGCCCGTCAGGGGGCACTAATGAAAAACTGTTTTTT. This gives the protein CASSPSGGTNEKLFF.

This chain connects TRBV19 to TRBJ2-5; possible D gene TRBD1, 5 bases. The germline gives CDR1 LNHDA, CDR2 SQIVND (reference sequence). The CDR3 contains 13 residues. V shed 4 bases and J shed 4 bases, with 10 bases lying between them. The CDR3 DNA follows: TGTGCCAGTAGTACCCAAAGGGGAGAGACCCAGTACTTC. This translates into CASSTQRGETQYF.

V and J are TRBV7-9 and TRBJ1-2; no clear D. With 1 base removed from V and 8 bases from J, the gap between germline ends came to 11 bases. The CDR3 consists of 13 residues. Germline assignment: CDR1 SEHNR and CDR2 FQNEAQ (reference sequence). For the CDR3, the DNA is TGTGCCAGCAGCTTAGATGTCCTTGGGGGCTACACCTTC. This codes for CASSLDVLGGYTF.

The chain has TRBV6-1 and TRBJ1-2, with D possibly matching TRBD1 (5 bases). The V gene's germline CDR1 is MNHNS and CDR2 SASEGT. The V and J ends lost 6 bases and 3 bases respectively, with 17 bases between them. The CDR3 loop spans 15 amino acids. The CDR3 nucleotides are TGTGCCAGCAGACCGCCGGGACGGAATCACTATGGCTACACCTTC. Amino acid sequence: CASRPPGRNHYGYTF.